This TCR beta chain is from a study of T cell responses to AZD1222 COVID-19 vaccine. Overall study findings and caveats: Mostly white British, mostly female donors; authors suggested clonal diversity may be underestimated.

Trimming cost V 8 bases and J 3 bases; bases outside gene matches: 6. The germline V gene has CDR1 MDHEN and CDR2 SYDVKM. The CDR3 has 13 residues. To note about this clone: The antigen remains undetermined. The sample holds other DNA sequences that translate to the same CDR3.

Data came from immunoSEQ multiplex PCR; TCRdb stores just in-frame clones and leaves some out. The table records over 100,000 clones, roughly 88% of them present only once. This clonotype was sampled from an adult in good health. The genes are TRBV28 and TRBJ1-2, with 7 bases identical to TRBD1. The specimen comprised peripheral blood, sampled on day 0 of MenACWY control vaccination. The DNA for the CDR3 is TGTGCCAGCCTTGACAGGGCCGACTATGGCTACACCTTC. Translation: CASLDRADYGYTF.